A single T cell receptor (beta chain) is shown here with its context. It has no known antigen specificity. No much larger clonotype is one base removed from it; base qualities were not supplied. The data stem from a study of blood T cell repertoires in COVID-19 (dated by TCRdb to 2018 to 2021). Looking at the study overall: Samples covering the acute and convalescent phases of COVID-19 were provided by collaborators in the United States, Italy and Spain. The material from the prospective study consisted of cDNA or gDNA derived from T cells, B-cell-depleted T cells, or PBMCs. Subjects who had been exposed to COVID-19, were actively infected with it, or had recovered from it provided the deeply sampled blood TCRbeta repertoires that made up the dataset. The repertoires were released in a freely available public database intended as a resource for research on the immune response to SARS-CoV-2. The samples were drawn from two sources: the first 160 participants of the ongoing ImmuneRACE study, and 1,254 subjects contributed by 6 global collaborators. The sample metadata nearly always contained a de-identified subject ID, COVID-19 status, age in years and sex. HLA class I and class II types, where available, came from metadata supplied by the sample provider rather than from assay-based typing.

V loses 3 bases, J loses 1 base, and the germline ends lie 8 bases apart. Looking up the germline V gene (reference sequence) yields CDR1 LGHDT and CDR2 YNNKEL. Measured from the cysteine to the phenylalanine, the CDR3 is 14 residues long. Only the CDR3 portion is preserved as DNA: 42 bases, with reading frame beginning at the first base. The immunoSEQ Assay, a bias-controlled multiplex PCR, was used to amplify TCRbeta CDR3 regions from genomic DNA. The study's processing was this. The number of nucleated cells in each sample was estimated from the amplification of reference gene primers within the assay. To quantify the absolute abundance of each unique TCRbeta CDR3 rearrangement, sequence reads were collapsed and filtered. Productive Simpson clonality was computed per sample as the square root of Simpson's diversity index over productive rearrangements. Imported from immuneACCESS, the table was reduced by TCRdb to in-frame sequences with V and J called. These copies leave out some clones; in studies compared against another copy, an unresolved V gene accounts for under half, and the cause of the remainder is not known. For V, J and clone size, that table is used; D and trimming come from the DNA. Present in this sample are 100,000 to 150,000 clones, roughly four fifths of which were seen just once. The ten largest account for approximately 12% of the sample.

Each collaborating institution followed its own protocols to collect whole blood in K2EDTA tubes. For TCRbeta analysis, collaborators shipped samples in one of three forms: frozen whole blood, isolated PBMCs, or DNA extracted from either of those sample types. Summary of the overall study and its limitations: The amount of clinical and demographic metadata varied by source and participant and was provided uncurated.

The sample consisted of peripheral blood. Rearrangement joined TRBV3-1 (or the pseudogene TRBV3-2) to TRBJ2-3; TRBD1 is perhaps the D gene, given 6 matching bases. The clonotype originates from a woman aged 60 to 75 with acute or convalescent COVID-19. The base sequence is TGTGCCAGCAGCCAGAGACAGGGCACAGATACGCAGTATTTT. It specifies CASSQRQGTDTQYF.